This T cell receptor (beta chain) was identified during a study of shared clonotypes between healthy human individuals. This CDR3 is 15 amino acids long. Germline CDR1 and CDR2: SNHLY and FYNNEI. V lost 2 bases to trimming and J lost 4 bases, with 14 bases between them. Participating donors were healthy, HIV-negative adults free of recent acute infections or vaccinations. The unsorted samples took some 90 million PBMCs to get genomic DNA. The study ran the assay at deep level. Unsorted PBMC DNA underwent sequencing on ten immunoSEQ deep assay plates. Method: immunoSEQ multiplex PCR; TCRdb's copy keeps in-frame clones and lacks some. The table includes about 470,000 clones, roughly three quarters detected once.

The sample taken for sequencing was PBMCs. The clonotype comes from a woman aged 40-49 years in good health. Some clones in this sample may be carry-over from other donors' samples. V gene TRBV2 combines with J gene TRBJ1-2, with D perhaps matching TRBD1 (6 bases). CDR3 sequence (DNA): TGTGCCAGCAGTGAAAGGTCAGGGGAGACCTATGGCTACACCTTC. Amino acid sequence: CASSERSGETYGYTF. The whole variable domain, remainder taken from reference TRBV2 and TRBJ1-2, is EPEVTQTPSHQVTQMGQEVILRCVPISNHLYFYWYRQILGQKVEFLVSFYNNEISEKSEIFDDQFSVERPDGSNFTLKIRSTKLEDSAMYFCASSERSGETYGYTFGSGTRLTVV.